This T cell receptor (beta chain) was recovered during a study of blood T cells in healthy people across ages (dated by TCRdb to the mid-2010s). Describing the broader study: Template switching captured roughly one uniquely barcoded TCR beta cDNA molecule per two T cells in model experiments. Using deep sequencing normalized with unique cDNA molecular identifiers, the study measured how TCR beta repertoire diversity changes with age. The donors were split into four age groups: young (average about 15 years), middle-aged (39), aged (62) and long-lived (under 90). To avoid experimental bias, donors of different ages were randomly spread across the sequencing lanes. Using the same blood draw, the study looked at two additional independent replicas of 1 million unique cDNA reads for two donors, one aged 18 to 29 and the other aged 80 or older. Here is what the overall study found, with its caveats: Compared with the aged group, more naive CD4+ T cells, fewer expanded clones and increased TCR diversity were shown by the long-lived group, suggesting age selection. Estimates of total diversity based on one million sequenced T cells were considered lower bounds and underestimates. A strong correlation was found between observed TCR beta diversity and the percentage of naive T cells measured by flow cytometry. Observed TCR beta diversity per million T cells fell roughly linearly with age, and a significant reduction was already apparent by age around 44. Donor CMV infection status was unknown, potentially confounding age-related changes in expanded clonotypes. Bulk unsorted PBMC profiling prevented conclusive comparison of naive and antigen-experienced compartments.

The library was prepared using 5' RACE. The reads were generated on an Illumina HiSeq 2500. A second PCR of about 7 to 12 cycles was performed with a sample-barcoded 5' primer and a J-beta primer mix. A unique molecular identifier was introduced onto each TCR beta cDNA molecule by a template-switch 5' adaptor carrying 12 random nucleotides. At least 3 million CDR3-containing paired-end reads were obtained from each sample. All of the RNA was converted into first-strand cDNA using the Mint cDNA synthesis kit, with a TRBC-specific oligonucleotide serving as the primer. After uracil-DNA glycosylase treatment, a first 18-cycle PCR used universal primers M1SS and BC2_uni_R on all cDNA. In the source study's methods: Each sample was normalized by randomly selecting 1 million high-quality reads, each carrying a distinct molecular identifier. Reads sharing molecular identifiers were discarded rather than binned into consensus sequences. CDR3 identification, clonotype clustering and error correction used MiTCR with a Q25 quality threshold and the strictest error-elimination algorithm. A nonparametric unseen species model with Euler transformation was used to estimate lower-bound total TCR beta diversity. TCRdb reprocessed the public reads (quality trimming at Q25 with fastp, clone calling with MiXCR) and kept in-frame beta chains. Each entry is one CDR3 protein sequence, shown with its most common DNA and genes. V and J calls and clone size were set by TCRdb, not the authors. The sample contains about 800,000 distinct CDR3 sequences, about three fifths of them found a single time. 20% to 25% of the sample goes to the ten largest clones.

This clonotype has a count of ten or more. It has no known antigen specificity. No base qualities exist here, and no much larger clone lies one base off it. The 39 donors, aged about 6 to 95 years, were systemically healthy Caucasian individuals from Russia. Around 10 milliliters of peripheral blood were collected from each donor into EDTA-treated Vacutainer tubes. Ficoll-Paque density-gradient centrifugation was used to isolate PBMCs, with at least 6 million per sample. Trizol reagent was used to extract total RNA from the PBMCs, yielding at least 6 micrograms per sample. Naive CD45RAhigh/CD27high T cell percentages were measured by flow cytometry on a PBMC aliquot from every donor. V loses 1 base, J loses 8 bases, and the germline ends lie 7 bases apart. The germline V gene sets CDR1 to SGHRS and CDR2 to YFSETQ. Taken from cysteine to phenylalanine, the CDR3 has 12 residues. Only CDR3 DNA is held: 36 bases, read in frame from base 1.

This sequence uses TRBV5-1 and TRBJ2-1, with TRBD1 as a weak D call on 5 bases. The source is a young man in good health. Source material: blood. The CDR3 sequence is CASSLRRDEQFF. The nucleotide sequence is given as TGCGCCAGCAGCTTGCGCAGGGATGAGCAGTTCTTC. Reference TRBV5-1 and TRBJ2-1 genes cover what lies past the CDR3, so the full variable domain is KAGVTQTPRYLIKTRGQQVTLSCSPISGHRSVSWYQQTPGQGLQFLFEYFSETQRNKGNFPGRFSGRQFSNSRSEMNVSTLELGDSALYLCASSLRRDEQFFGPGTRLTVL.